Here is one TCR beta chain with its context. Antigen unknown. These data are taken from a study of T cell responses to AZD1222 COVID-19 vaccine. General study points: Distributed over spike, vaccine-associated CD4 TCRs predominated at 160-218 and 743-854.

Sequencing used immunoSEQ multiplex PCR; TCRdb keeps in-frame clones, though not all of them. The data show roughly 99,000 clones, 87% seen once. Germline assignment: CDR1 GTSNPN and CDR2 SVGIG (reference sequence). The junction had 14 bases not matched to a gene; V was cut back by 2 bases and J by 7 bases. This CDR3 spans 15 amino acids. The sequence was collected from an adult who received the AZD1222 COVID-19 vaccine. The source was peripheral blood, collected 28 days after the second AZD1222 dose. The chain is built from TRBV30 and TRBJ2-7; 7 nucleotides align to TRBD1. The CDR3 region is CAWSTGTVSGVEQYF. The CDR3 region has the DNA TGTGCCTGGAGTACCGGGACAGTGAGCGGCGTTGAGCAGTACTTC.